The present TCR beta chain was sequenced within a study of Graves' ophthalmopathy and Graves' hyperthyroidism. The CDR3 is 13 residues long. The germline gives CDR1 SQVTM, CDR2 ANQGSEA. V was shortened by 6 bases and J by 2 bases, with 14 bases between the two germline ends. Scientists amplified the TCR beta CDR3 regions from RNA transcripts. Investigators did first-round RT-PCR with HTBI primers, then second-round multiplex PCR. Each CDR3 protein is one row after TCRdb ran MiXCR on the multiplex PCR reads. The sample has just over 400,000 distinct CDR3 sequences, roughly 21% seen once. Hyperthyroidism patients, all newly diagnosed, had under 2 months' duration and ages of 18 to 65.

This receptor was obtained from a woman between 18 and 30 years old with stable Graves' hyperthyroidism. The chain is built from TRBV29-1 and TRBJ2-7; D is undetermined. Sequencing was performed on peripheral blood. In DNA form, the CDR3 reads TGCAGCGTCTATAAGAGTGGGGCCTACGAGCAGTACTTC. It is translated as CSVYKSGAYEQYF.